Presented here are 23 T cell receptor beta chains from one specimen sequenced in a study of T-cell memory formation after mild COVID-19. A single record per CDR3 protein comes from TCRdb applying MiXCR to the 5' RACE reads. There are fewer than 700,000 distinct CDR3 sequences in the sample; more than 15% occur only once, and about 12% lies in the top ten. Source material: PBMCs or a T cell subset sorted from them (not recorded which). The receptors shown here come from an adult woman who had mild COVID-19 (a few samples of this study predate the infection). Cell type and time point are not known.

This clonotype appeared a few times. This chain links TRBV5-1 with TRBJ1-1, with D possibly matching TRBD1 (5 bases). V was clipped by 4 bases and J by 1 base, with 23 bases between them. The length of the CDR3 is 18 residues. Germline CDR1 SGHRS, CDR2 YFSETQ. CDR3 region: CASSAGPGRGPKNTEAFF. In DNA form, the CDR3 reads TGCGCCAGCAGCGCGGGTCCAGGGAGAGGTCCGAAGAACACTGAAGCTTTCTTT.

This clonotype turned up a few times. The CDR3: CASSHTGTKAIREQFF. The CDR3 region has the DNA TGTGCCAGTAGTCACACCGGGACTAAGGCTATCCGTGAGCAGTTCTTC. The chain employs TRBV19 and TRBJ2-1; 7 nucleotides match TRBD2. The V gene's germline CDR1 is LNHDA and CDR2 SQIVND (reference sequence). The CDR3 has 16 amino acids. With 5 bases clipped from V and 9 bases from J, the junction kept 16 bases outside the gene matches. The full variable domain, completed using reference TRBV19 and TRBJ2-1, is DGGITQSPKYLFRKEGQNVTLSCEQNLNHDAMYWYRQDPGQGLRLIYYSQIVNDFQKGDIAEGYSVSREKKESFPLTVTSAQKNPTAFYLCASSHTGTKAIREQFFGPGTRLTVL.

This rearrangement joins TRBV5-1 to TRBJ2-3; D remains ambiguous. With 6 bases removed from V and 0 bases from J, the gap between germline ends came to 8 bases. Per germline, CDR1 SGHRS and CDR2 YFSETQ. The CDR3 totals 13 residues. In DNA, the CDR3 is TGCGCCAGCACGGGCCCTAGCACAGATACGCAGTATTTT. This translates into CASTGPSTDTQYF. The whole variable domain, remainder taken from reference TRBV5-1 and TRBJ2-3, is KAGVTQTPRYLIKTRGQQVTLSCSPISGHRSVSWYQQTPGQGLQFLFEYFSETQRNKGNFPGRFSGRQFSNSRSEMNVSTLELGDSALYLCASTGPSTDTQYFGPGTRLTVL.

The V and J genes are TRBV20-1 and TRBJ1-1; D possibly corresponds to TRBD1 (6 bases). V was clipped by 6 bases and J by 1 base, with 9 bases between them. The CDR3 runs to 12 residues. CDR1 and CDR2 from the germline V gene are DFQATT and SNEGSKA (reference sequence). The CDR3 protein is CSALTGNTEAFF. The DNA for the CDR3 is TGCAGTGCGTTGACAGGGAACACTGAAGCTTTCTTT.

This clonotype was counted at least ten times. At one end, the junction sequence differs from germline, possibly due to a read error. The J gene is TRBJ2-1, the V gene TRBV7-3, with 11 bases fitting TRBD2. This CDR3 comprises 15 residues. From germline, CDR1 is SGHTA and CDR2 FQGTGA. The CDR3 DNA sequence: TGTGCCAGCAGCGTAACTAGCGGGAGTGTCGATGAGCAGTTCTTC. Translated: CASSVTSGSVDEQFF.

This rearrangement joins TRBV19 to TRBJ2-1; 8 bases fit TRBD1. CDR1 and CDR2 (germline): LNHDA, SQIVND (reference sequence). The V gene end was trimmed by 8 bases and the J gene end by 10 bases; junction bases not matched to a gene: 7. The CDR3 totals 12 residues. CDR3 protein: CASHRGDREQFF. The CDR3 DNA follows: TGTGCCAGTCACAGGGGGGATCGGGAGCAGTTCTTC.

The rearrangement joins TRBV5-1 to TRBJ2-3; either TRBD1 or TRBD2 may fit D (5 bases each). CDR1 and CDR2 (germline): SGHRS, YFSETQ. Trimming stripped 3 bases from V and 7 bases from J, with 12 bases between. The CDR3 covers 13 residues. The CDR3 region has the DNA TGCGCCAGCAGCTCCGGGACGGCGTATACGCAGTATTTT. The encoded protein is CASSSGTAYTQYF.

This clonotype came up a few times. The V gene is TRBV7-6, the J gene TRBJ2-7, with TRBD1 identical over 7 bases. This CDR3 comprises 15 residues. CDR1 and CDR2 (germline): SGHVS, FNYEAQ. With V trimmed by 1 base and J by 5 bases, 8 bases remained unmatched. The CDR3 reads CASSLGGGVGNEQYF. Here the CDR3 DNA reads TGTGCCAGCAGCTTAGGAGGGGGCGTTGGAAACGAGCAGTACTTC.

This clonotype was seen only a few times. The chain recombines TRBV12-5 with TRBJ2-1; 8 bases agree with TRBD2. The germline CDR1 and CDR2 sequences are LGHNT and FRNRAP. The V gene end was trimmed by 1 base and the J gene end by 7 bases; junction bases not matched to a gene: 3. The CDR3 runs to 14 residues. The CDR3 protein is CASGLGTSPNEQFF. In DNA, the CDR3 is TGTGCTAGTGGTTTGGGGACTAGCCCTAATGAGCAGTTCTTC.

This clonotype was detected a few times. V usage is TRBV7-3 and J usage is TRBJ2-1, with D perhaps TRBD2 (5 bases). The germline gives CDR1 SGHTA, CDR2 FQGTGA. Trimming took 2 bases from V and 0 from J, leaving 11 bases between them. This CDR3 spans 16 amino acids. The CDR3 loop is CASSLEPGSSYNEQFF. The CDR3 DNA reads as TGTGCCAGCAGCTTAGAGCCGGGAAGCTCCTACAATGAGCAGTTCTTC.

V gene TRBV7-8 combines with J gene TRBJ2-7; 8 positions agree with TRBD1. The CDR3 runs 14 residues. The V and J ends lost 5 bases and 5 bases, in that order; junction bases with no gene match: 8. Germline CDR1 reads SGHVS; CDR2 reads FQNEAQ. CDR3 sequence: CASSHTQGGDEQYF. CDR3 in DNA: TGTGCCAGCAGCCATACACAGGGGGGAGACGAGCAGTACTTC. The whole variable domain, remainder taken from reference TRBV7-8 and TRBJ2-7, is GAGVSQSPRYKVAKRGQDVALRCDPISGHVSLFWYQQALGQGPEFLTYFQNEAQLDKSGLPSDRFFAERPEGSVSTLKIQRTQQEDSAVYLCASSHTQGGDEQYFGPGTRLTVT.

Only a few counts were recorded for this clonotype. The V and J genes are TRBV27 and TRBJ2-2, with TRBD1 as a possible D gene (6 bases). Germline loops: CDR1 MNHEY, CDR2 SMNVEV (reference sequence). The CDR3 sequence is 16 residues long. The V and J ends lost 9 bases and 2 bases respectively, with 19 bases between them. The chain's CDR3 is CASHETGSANTGELFF. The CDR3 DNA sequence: TGTGCCAGTCACGAAACAGGGTCCGCTAACACCGGGGAGCTGTTTTTT.

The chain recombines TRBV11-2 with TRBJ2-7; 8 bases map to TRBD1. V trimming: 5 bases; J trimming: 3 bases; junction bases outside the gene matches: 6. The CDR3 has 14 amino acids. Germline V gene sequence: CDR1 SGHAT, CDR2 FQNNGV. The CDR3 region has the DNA TGTGCCAGCAGCCGACAGGGGCTCTTCTACGAGCAGTACTTC. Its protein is CASSRQGLFYEQYF.

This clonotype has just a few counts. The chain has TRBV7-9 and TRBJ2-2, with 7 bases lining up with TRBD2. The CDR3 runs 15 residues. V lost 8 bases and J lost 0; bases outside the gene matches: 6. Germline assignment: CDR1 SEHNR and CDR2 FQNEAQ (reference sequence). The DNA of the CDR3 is TGTGCCAGCGCGGCTAGCGGCCCGAACACCGGGGAGCTGTTTTTT. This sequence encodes CASAASGPNTGELFF. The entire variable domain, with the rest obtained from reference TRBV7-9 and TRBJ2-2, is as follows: DTGVSQNPRHKITKRGQNVTFRCDPISEHNRLYWYRQTLGQGPEFLTYFQNEAQLEKSRLLSDRFSAERPKGSFSTLEIQRTEQGDSAMYLCASAASGPNTGELFFGEGSRLTVL.

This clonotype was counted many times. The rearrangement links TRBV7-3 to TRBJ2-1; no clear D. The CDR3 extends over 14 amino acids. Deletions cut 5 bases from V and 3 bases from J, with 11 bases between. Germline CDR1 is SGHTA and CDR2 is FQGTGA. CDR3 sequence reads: CASSPTANYNEQFF. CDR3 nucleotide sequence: TGTGCCAGCAGCCCTACAGCAAACTACAATGAGCAGTTCTTC.

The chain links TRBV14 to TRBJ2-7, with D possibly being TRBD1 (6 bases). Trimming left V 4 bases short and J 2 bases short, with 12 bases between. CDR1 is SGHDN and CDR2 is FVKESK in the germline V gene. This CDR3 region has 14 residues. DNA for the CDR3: TGTGCCAGCAGCCGGCAGGGGACGACCTACGAGCAGTACTTC. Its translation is CASSRQGTTYEQYF.

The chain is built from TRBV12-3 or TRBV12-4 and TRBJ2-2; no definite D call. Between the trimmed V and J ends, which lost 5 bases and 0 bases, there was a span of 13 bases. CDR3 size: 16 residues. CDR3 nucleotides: TGTGCCAGCAGTCCCCCTACAGACGCGAACACCGGGGAGCTGTTTTTT. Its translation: CASSPPTDANTGELFF.

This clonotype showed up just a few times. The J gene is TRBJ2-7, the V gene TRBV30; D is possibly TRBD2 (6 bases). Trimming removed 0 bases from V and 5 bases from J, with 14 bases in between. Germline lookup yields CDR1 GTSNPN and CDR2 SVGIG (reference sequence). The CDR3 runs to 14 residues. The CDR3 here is CAWSVLGGVDEQYF. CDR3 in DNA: TGTGCCTGGAGTGTCCTTGGAGGGGTTGACGAGCAGTACTTC.

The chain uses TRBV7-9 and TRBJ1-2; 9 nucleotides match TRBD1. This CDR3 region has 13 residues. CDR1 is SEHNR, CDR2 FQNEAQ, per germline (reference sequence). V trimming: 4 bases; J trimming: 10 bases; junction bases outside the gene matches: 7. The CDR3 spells CASSSGTGKDYTF. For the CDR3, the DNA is TGTGCCAGCAGCTCCGGGACAGGGAAGGACTACACCTTC. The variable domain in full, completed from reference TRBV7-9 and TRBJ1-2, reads DTGVSQNPRHKITKRGQNVTFRCDPISEHNRLYWYRQTLGQGPEFLTYFQNEAQLEKSRLLSDRFSAERPKGSFSTLEIQRTEQGDSAMYLCASSSGTGKDYTFGSGTRLTVV.

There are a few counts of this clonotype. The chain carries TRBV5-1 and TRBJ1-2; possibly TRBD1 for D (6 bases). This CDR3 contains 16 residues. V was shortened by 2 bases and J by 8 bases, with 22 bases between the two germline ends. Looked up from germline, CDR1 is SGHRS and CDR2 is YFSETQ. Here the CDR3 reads CASSFSGGSTRTGYTF. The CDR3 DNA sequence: TGCGCCAGCAGCTTCTCCGGGGGCTCTACCAGGACGGGCTACACCTTC.

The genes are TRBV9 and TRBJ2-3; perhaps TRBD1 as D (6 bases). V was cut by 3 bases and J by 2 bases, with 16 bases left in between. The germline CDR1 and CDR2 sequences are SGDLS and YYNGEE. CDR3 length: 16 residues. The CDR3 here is CASSAGGQPDTDTQYF. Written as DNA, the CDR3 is TGTGCCAGCAGCGCCGGAGGACAGCCAGACACAGATACGCAGTATTTT.

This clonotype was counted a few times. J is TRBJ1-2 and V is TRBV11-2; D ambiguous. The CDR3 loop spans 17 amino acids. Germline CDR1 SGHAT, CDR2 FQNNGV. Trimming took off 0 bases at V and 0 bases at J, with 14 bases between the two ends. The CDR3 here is CASSLEAFPDANYGYTF. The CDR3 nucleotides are TGTGCCAGCAGCTTAGAGGCGTTCCCAGATGCTAACTATGGCTACACCTTC. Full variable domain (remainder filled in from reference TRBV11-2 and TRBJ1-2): EAGVAQSPRYKIIEKRQSVAFWCNPISGHATLYWYQQILGQGPKLLIQFQNNGVVDDSQLPKDRFSAERLKGVDSTLKIQPAKLEDSAVYLCASSLEAFPDANYGYTFGSGTRLTVV.

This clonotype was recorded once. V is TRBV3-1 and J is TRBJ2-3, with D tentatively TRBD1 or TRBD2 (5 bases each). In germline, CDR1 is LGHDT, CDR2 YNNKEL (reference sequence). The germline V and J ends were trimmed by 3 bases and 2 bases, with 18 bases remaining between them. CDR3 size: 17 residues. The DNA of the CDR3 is TGTGCCAGCAGCCAGATCGCCGGGACCGACATCACAGATACGCAGTATTTT. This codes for CASSQIAGTDITDTQYF.